The entry that follows covers one T cell receptor (beta chain) sequence. The antigen is unknown. This CDR3 is 16 amino acids long. Per the germline V gene, CDR1 is SGHTA and CDR2 is FQGNSA. The V gene lost 1 base and the J gene lost 8 bases, with 20 bases spanning the gap. These data belong to a study of T cell responses to AZD1222 COVID-19 vaccine. Study as a whole: The analysis combined second doses at about 4 or about 12 weeks.

TCRdb's copy holds only in-frame clones and misses some; the assay was immunoSEQ multiplex PCR. There are 150,000 or so clones in the sample; approximately 90% occur only once, and 3% to 3.5% lies in the top ten. Findings of the study overall: Donors in the cohort were predominantly white British and more often female, and clonal diversity was possibly underestimated.

The gene calls are TRBV7-2 and TRBJ1-2; D perhaps matches TRBD1 (5 bases). This specimen was peripheral blood, taken on day 0 of AZD1222 vaccination. This TCR came from an adult in good health. The CDR3 bases are TGTGCCAGCAGCTTAGGGCGGGAATCGGGGCAAGGGGGCTACACCTTC. Translated, it gives CASSLGRESGQGGYTF.